One and the same sample provided the 16 T cell receptor beta chains below, sequenced in a study of Ad26.COV2.S vaccination and SARS-CoV-2 variants. Treatment: 15 to 20 received Ad26.COV2.S at low or high dose, single or two shots; roughly five received placebo; per-sample allocation not given. Vaccine and placebo recipients were sampled on day 63 after the first injection. Sequencing used immunoSEQ multiplex PCR; TCRdb keeps in-frame clones, though not all of them. The sample gives around 300,000 clones, around 89% of which show up once; around 4.5% is in the top ten. The source was peripheral blood, collected in a trial of Ad26.COV2.S vaccine versus placebo. All receptors derive from a person between 18 and 65 years old who received the Ad26.COV2.S COVID-19 vaccine or a placebo.

There are a few counts of this clone. This chain connects TRBV7-9 to TRBJ1-5; D remains unclear. This CDR3 is built from 12 residues. Germline CDR1 and CDR2: SEHNR and FQNEAQ (reference sequence). V gave up 5 bases and J gave up 9 bases, with 11 bases separating them. CDR3: CASSLPNRPQHF. CDR3 nucleotide sequence: TGTGCCAGCAGCCTACCCAATAGGCCCCAGCATTTT.

Of note for this clone: This specimen includes other DNA sequences encoding the same CDR3. This chain joins TRBV3-1 (or the pseudogene TRBV3-2) and TRBJ2-3; no clear D gene. CDR3 length: 13 amino acids. V was shortened by 0 bases and J by 4 bases, with 5 bases between the two germline ends. Per germline, CDR1 LGHDT and CDR2 YNNKEL (reference sequence). CDR3 sequence: CASSQDRADTQYF. The CDR3 region has the DNA TGTGCCAGCAGCCAAGATAGAGCAGATACGCAGTATTTT.

The rearrangement uses TRBV27 and TRBJ2-7; 7 nucleotides align to TRBD1. This CDR3 has 15 residues. The V segment lost 2 bases and the J segment 7 bases; nucleotides outside the gene matches: 11. Per the germline V gene, CDR1 is MNHEY and CDR2 is SMNVEV (reference sequence). The CDR3 region has the DNA TGTGCCAGCAGTTTAGGGCCGGGACAGCCTGGGGAGCAGTACTTC. Translation gives CASSLGPGQPGEQYF.

The chain joins TRBV14 to TRBJ2-1; the match to TRBD2 covers 15 bases. V lost 2 bases to trimming and J lost 7 bases; unmatched junction nucleotides: 6. This CDR3 spans 17 amino acids. CDR1 and CDR2 (germline): SGHDN, FVKESK. The CDR3 nucleotides read TGTGCCAGCAGCCAATTATTGGGACTAGCGGGAGGAAATGAGCAGTTCTTC. Translating gives CASSQLLGLAGGNEQFF.

This rearrangement joins TRBV18 to TRBJ1-5, with TRBD1 matching 7 bases. CDR1 and CDR2 (germline): KGHSH, LQKENI. With 4 bases clipped from V and 9 bases from J, the junction kept 15 bases outside the gene matches. The length of the CDR3 is 16 residues. The CDR3: CASSRGGDSSFGPQHF. DNA of the CDR3: TGTGCCAGCTCACGCGGGGGGGACAGCTCCTTTGGGCCCCAGCATTTT.

In this sample, this clone turned up once. This chain links TRBV5-1 with TRBJ2-7; TRBD2 aligns across 7 bases. This CDR3 comprises 14 residues. CDR1 and CDR2 from the germline V gene are SGHRS and YFSETQ. V gave up 3 bases and J gave up 0 bases; unmatched junction bases: 3. CDR3 region: CASSSGTNSYEQYF. CDR3 DNA sequence: TGCGCCAGCAGCTCCGGGACTAACTCCTACGAGCAGTACTTC.

This rearrangement joins TRBV5-4 to TRBJ2-7, with D maybe TRBD2 (5 bases). Trimming took off 0 bases at V and 3 bases at J, with 10 bases between the two ends. The CDR3 covers 14 residues. The germline V gene encodes CDR1 SGHNT and CDR2 YYREEE (reference sequence). CDR3 DNA: TGTGCCAGCAGCTTGGGGGAGACGAGCTACGAGCAGTACTTC. Its translation: CASSLGETSYEQYF.

The V gene is TRBV7-9, the J gene TRBJ1-2; D call uncertain. Trimming removed 2 bases from V and 8 bases from J, with 12 bases in between. CDR3 length equals 13 residues. Germline loops: CDR1 SEHNR, CDR2 FQNEAQ (reference sequence). CDR3 sequence (DNA): TGTGCCAGCAGCTTATCGGGCGGAGGCGGCTACACCTTC. It specifies CASSLSGGGGYTF.

V usage is TRBV28 and J usage is TRBJ2-4; 9 bases match TRBD1. Germline V gene data show CDR1 as MDHEN and CDR2 as SYDVKM. The junction had 8 bases not matched to a gene; V was cut back by 4 bases and J by 7 bases. CDR3 length: 15 residues. This CDR3 reads CASSSLGQGRNIQYF. The CDR3 DNA reads as TGTGCCAGCAGTTCCCTGGGACAGGGTAGGAACATTCAGTACTTC.

CDR3 region: CASSLDTPNTEAFF. CDR3 DNA: TGCGCCAGCAGCCTAGACACGCCGAACACTGAAGCTTTCTTT. This chain links TRBV5-1 with TRBJ1-1; D call uncertain. CDR3 length equals 14 residues. The germline CDR1 and CDR2 sequences are SGHRS and YFSETQ. The ends were cut back, 4 bases at V and 1 base at J, with 11 bases in the middle.

The genes are TRBV19 and TRBJ1-1, with 7 bases fitting TRBD1. The CDR3 is 13 residues long. Germline loops: CDR1 LNHDA, CDR2 SQIVND (reference sequence). J gave up 7 bases and V 6 bases, and 8 bases lay outside the gene matches. Here the CDR3 DNA reads TGTGCCAGTAGGGACAGGACGGGCAGTGAAGCTTTCTTT. This translates into CASRDRTGSEAFF.

The chain joins TRBV6-5 to TRBJ2-7; 9 nucleotides agree with TRBD1. The CDR3 has 15 residues. Unmatched junction bases numbered 6, after V lost 5 bases and J lost 1 base. Germline CDR1 MNHEY, CDR2 SVGAGI. The CDR3 loop reads CASSPSGTGSYEQYF. The CDR3 DNA is TGTGCCAGCAGTCCGTCCGGGACAGGGTCCTACGAGCAGTACTTC.

The rearrangement joins TRBV29-1 to TRBJ2-7, with 15 bases lining up with TRBD2. Germline V gene data show CDR1 as SQVTM and CDR2 as ANQGSEA. J lost 2 bases, V lost 7 bases, and 3 bases had no gene match. The CDR3 is 14 residues long. The CDR3 loop is CSAGLAGGTYEQYF. In nucleotides, the CDR3 is TGCAGCGCGGGACTAGCGGGGGGAACCTACGAGCAGTACTTC.

This chain uses TRBV20-1 with TRBJ1-2; 7 positions agree with TRBD1. With V trimmed by 6 bases and J by 8 bases, 6 bases remained unmatched. The CDR3 is 11 amino acids. Germline CDR1 is DFQATT and CDR2 is SNEGSKA (reference sequence). The CDR3 bases are TGCAGTGCCGAGACAGGGCGAGGCTACACCTTC. It yields the protein CSAETGRGYTF.

This sequence joins TRBV6-4 and TRBJ2-1; 7 nucleotides align to TRBD2. Germline V gene lookup returns CDR1 MRHNA and CDR2 SNTAGT. This CDR3 has 15 amino acids. The V and J ends lost 6 bases and 2 bases, in that order; junction bases with no gene match: 7. The CDR3 region has the DNA TGTGCCAGCAGCCCCTCTAGCGGTACCTACAATGAGCAGTTCTTC. Translated: CASSPSSGTYNEQFF.

The chain combines TRBV4-1 with TRBJ2-1, with TRBD2 matching 10 bases. With 1 base clipped from V and 7 bases from J, the junction kept 1 base outside the gene matches. Germline lookup yields CDR1 MGHRA and CDR2 YSYEKL. There are 14 residues in the CDR3. The CDR3 DNA is TGCGCCAGCAGCCAAGCTAGCGGGAGAAATGAGCAGTTCTTC. Protein: CASSQASGRNEQFF.